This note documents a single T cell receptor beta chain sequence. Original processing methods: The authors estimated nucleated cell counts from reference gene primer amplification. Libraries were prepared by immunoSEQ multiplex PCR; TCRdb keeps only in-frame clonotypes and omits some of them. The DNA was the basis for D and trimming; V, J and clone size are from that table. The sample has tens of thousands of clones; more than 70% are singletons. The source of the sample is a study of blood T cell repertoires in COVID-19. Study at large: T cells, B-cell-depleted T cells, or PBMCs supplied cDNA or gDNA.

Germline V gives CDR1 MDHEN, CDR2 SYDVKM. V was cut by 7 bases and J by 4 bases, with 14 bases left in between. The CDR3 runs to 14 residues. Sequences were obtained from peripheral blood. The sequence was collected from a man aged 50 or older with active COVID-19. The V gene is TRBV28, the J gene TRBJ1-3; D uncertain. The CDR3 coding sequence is TGTGCCAGCAATCTAGGAGGTTTCGGAAACACCATATATTTT. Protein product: CASNLGGFGNTIYF. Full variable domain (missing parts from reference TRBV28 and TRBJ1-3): DVKVTQSSRYLVKRTGEKVFLECVQDMDHENMFWYRQDPGLGLRLIYFSYDVKMKEKGDIPEGYSVSREKKERFSLILESASTNQTSMYLCASNLGGFGNTIYFGEGSWLTVV.